This TCR beta chain was sequenced for a study of patients and donors after allogeneic stem cell transplantation. TCRdb recomputed calls from the RT-PCR reads with MiXCR, one row per CDR3 protein. The table includes over 150,000 distinct CDR3 sequences, approximately 30% detected once. Comments on this clonotype: This may arise from a read error, as a much more abundant clone is one base away.

The CDR3 totals 11 residues. V was cut by 6 bases and J by 10 bases, with 12 bases left in between. Sample: blood, either unsorted or a sorted T cell fraction (not recorded which). This TCR came from a human donor who was either an allogeneic HSCT recipient or a stem cell or donor lymphocyte infusion donor (not recorded which). It is not recorded whose cells these are; they may come from a transplant donor. The chain couples TRBV12-3 or TRBV12-4 to TRBJ1-2, with no clear D. The DNA of the CDR3 is TGTGCCAGCAGGTCCCCCTCCGCCTACACCTTC. This codes for CASRSPSAYTF.